The 27 T cell receptor beta chains below were found in one sample sequenced in a study of cytomegalovirus exposure and HLA in healthy donors. The study ran its PCR with 60 Vbeta and 13 Jbeta primers. Assay used: immunoSEQ multiplex PCR; TCRdb lists only in-frame clones, some missing. The sample has 100,000 to 130,000 clones, 73% seen once; the top ten hold 7.8%. Sequenced: PBMCs. The receptor set was obtained from a man between 25 and 39 years old in good health and CMV-seronegative.

The V call is TRBV2, the J call TRBJ2-2; D is unresolved. Germline V lookup: CDR1 SNHLY, CDR2 FYNNEI. With 4 bases removed from V and 7 bases from J, the gap between germline ends came to 13 bases. CDR3 length: 14 amino acids. The CDR3 DNA is TGTGCCAGCAGTGTAAGCGCCAAGATCGGGGAGCTGTTTTTT. The encoded protein is CASSVSAKIGELFF.

This clone appeared a few times. The chain carries TRBV10-3 and TRBJ2-3; a possible D gene is TRBD1 (6 bases). The germline V and J ends were trimmed by 2 bases and 6 bases, with 15 bases remaining between them. CDR1 is ENHRY and CDR2 is SYGVKD in the germline V gene. The CDR3 spans 15 residues. CDR3 DNA sequence: TGTGCCATCAGTGAGAGGGCAGGGGTTCGCGATACGCAGTATTTT. It is translated as CAISERAGVRDTQYF.

In this sample, this clone turned up a few times. This chain links TRBV6-5 with TRBJ1-1; D remains unclear. CDR3 length: 14 amino acids. V lost 2 bases to trimming and J lost 1 base, with 8 bases between them. Germline V gives CDR1 MNHEY, CDR2 SVGAGI. As DNA, the CDR3 is TGTGCCAGCAGTTACGAGGGCGGGAACACTGAAGCTTTCTTT. This sequence encodes CASSYEGGNTEAFF.

J is TRBJ1-1 and V is TRBV7-8; D unresolved. The V gene lost 6 bases and the J gene lost 7 bases, with 18 bases spanning the gap. Looked up from germline, CDR1 is SGHVS and CDR2 is FQNEAQ. This CDR3 is 14 amino acids long. The CDR3 DNA reads TGTGCCAGCAGTACAAGACCGGGAAATGTTGAAGCTTTCTTT. This translates into CASSTRPGNVEAFF. The complete variable domain, with remaining parts taken from reference TRBV7-8 and TRBJ1-1, reads GAGVSQSPRYKVAKRGQDVALRCDPISGHVSLFWYQQALGQGPEFLTYFQNEAQLDKSGLPSDRFFAERPEGSVSTLKIQRTQQEDSAVYLCASSTRPGNVEAFFGQGTRLTVV.

The chain employs TRBV7-9 and TRBJ2-5, with a tentative D call TRBD2 (6 bases). The J call may not be correct, given that the DNA end is closer to TRBJ2-7. Germline CDR1 SEHNR, CDR2 FQNEAQ (reference sequence). The length of the CDR3 is 13 residues. The CDR3 DNA reads as TGTGCCAGCAGCTCCGGGACTTCCTACGAGCAGTACTTC. Protein sequence: CASSSGTSYEQYF.

The chain employs TRBV13 and TRBJ1-2; the D is unclear. This CDR3 comprises 13 residues. With 7 bases removed from V and 2 bases from J, the gap between germline ends came to 11 bases. Germline V gene data show CDR1 as PRHDT and CDR2 as FYEKMQ (reference sequence). CDR3 residues: CASTRDLNYGYTF. In nucleotides, the CDR3 is TGTGCCAGCACCCGGGATCTAAACTATGGCTACACCTTC.

The CDR3 is CASSPGTGVYNEQFF. CDR3 in DNA: TGTGCCAGCAGCCCTGGGACAGGAGTTTACAATGAGCAGTTCTTC. The genes are TRBV7-6 and TRBJ2-1, with TRBD1 matching 8 bases. Germline values: CDR1 SGHVS, CDR2 FNYEAQ. The V gene end was trimmed by 5 bases and the J gene end by 4 bases; junction bases not matched to a gene: 7. This CDR3 is built from 15 residues.

The rearrangement joins TRBV6-1 to TRBJ1-6, with 11 bases lining up with TRBD1. This CDR3 has 15 amino acids. CDR1 is MNHNS, CDR2 SASEGT, per germline. J gave up 9 bases and V 1 base, and 2 bases lay outside the gene matches. CDR3 DNA: TGTGCCAGCAGTGAAGGGACAGGGGGCGTTTCACCCCTCCACTTT. This sequence encodes CASSEGTGGVSPLHF.

The sample holds a few counts of this clone. The chain employs TRBV7-3 and TRBJ1-1; D unclear. CDR3 length equals 15 residues. Trimming removed 5 bases at V and 0 bases at J, with 13 bases between. Germline V gene sequence: CDR1 SGHTA, CDR2 FQGTGA. The CDR3 here is CASSPQAGMNTEAFF. CDR3 DNA sequence: TGTGCCAGCAGCCCCCAGGCGGGTATGAACACTGAAGCTTTCTTT.

The genes are TRBV23-1 and TRBJ2-7, with 8 bases that match TRBD1. TRBV23-1 is sorted into the ORF group, with uncertain function. This CDR3 has 15 residues. V shed 7 bases and J 7 bases; nucleotides not matched to a gene: 15. CDR3 nucleotide sequence: TGCGCCAGCACGACAAACAGGGGGTCCTTGAGGGAGCAGTACTTC. Translation: CASTTNRGSLREQYF.

As for this clone: This sample includes further DNA sequences coding for the same CDR3. Here the CDR3 reads CASSENRESYEQYF. In nucleotides, the CDR3 is TGTGCCAGCAGTGAGAACAGGGAGTCCTACGAGCAGTACTTC. The gene calls are TRBV25-1 and TRBJ2-7; the D gene is possibly TRBD1 (6 bases). This CDR3 has 14 residues. From germline, CDR1 is MGHDK and CDR2 SYGVNS. The V and J ends lost 3 bases and 1 base respectively, with 10 bases between them.

The rearrangement uses TRBV19 and TRBJ1-5; D is unclear. CDR1 is LNHDA and CDR2 is SQIVND in the germline V gene (reference sequence). The CDR3 runs to 15 residues. The V end was cut by 3 bases, the J end by 5 bases, with 14 bases between. This chain's CDR3 is CASSMVGGFDQPQHF. CDR3 sequence (DNA): TGTGCCAGTAGTATGGTCGGCGGATTTGATCAGCCCCAGCATTTT.

This clone was observed once. The chain employs TRBV2 and TRBJ1-2; perhaps TRBD1 as D (6 bases). V was cut by 7 bases and J by 8 bases, with 14 bases left in between. There are 12 residues in the CDR3. Looked up from germline, CDR1 is SNHLY and CDR2 is FYNNEI. The CDR3: CASKRGAGGYTF. The CDR3 DNA is TGTGCCAGCAAACGGGGGGCGGGCGGCTACACCTTC.

This clone was seen more than once but under ten times. V gene TRBV11-2 combines with J gene TRBJ1-5; 9 nucleotides agree with TRBD1. Per the germline V gene, CDR1 is SGHAT and CDR2 is FQNNGV. With 6 bases clipped from V and 1 base from J, the junction kept 4 bases outside the gene matches. This CDR3 spans 15 amino acids. The CDR3, as DNA: TGTGCCAGCAGTTCGGACAGGGGCAGCAATCAGCCCCAGCATTTT. Translated: CASSSDRGSNQPQHF. Full variable domain (outside the CDR3, taken from reference TRBV11-2 and TRBJ1-5): EAGVAQSPRYKIIEKRQSVAFWCNPISGHATLYWYQQILGQGPKLLIQFQNNGVVDDSQLPKDRFSAERLKGVDSTLKIQPAKLEDSAVYLCASSSDRGSNQPQHFGDGTRLSIL.

J is TRBJ2-3 and V is TRBV6-1; 7 bases agree with TRBD1. V was pared by 7 bases and J by 2 bases, with 6 bases of the junction left unmatched. The CDR3 sequence is 14 residues long. CDR1 is MNHNS and CDR2 is SASEGT in the germline V gene. CDR3 in DNA: TGTGCCAGCACTGGGACAGTCTTCACAGATACGCAGTATTTT. The encoded protein is CASTGTVFTDTQYF.

This clone was picked up a small number of times. The J gene is TRBJ2-3, the V gene TRBV2, with 8 positions matching TRBD1. CDR1 SNHLY and CDR2 FYNNEI come from the germline V gene. There are 15 residues in the CDR3. V gave up 7 bases and J gave up 3 bases; unmatched junction bases: 9. DNA of the CDR3: TGTGCCAGCATGGGGTCCCAGGGGGCTACAGATACGCAGTATTTT. The encoded protein is CASMGSQGATDTQYF.

The chain recombines TRBV6-1 with TRBJ2-3; TRBD1 aligns across 8 bases. This CDR3 has 15 residues. The J segment lost 2 bases and the V segment lost 4 bases, leaving 5 bases of the junction unmatched. Germline values: CDR1 MNHNS, CDR2 SASEGT. In nucleotides, the CDR3 is TGTGCCAGCAGTGGGACAGGGTCCTACACAGATACGCAGTATTTT. Translating gives CASSGTGSYTDTQYF.

The chain carries TRBV6-1 and TRBJ2-5, with TRBD2 as a possible D gene (5 bases). CDR1 and CDR2 from the germline V gene are MNHNS and SASEGT. The V end lost 4 bases, the J end lost 2 bases, and 11 bases lay between the germline ends. The CDR3 is 14 amino acids. The CDR3 here is CASSASGVQETQYF. The CDR3 DNA follows: TGTGCCAGCAGTGCTTCCGGGGTTCAAGAGACCCAGTACTTC.

This clone is a singleton in its sample. The chain employs TRBV18 and TRBJ1-2; maybe TRBD1 (5 bases). The V gene's germline CDR1 is KGHSH and CDR2 LQKENI. This CDR3 has 15 amino acids. The V end lost 6 bases, the J end lost 4 bases, and 18 bases lay between the germline ends. Here the CDR3 reads CASSRAGGVTYGYTF. DNA for the CDR3: TGTGCCAGCTCTAGAGCAGGAGGGGTTACCTATGGCTACACCTTC.

The chain has TRBV28 and TRBJ2-4; TRBD2 agrees at 9 bases. CDR1 is MDHEN, CDR2 SYDVKM, per germline. V shed 4 bases and J 5 bases; nucleotides not matched to a gene: 6. There are 15 residues in the CDR3. The chain's CDR3 is CASSSGGREENIQYF. The CDR3 coding sequence is TGTGCCAGCAGTTCGGGCGGGAGGGAGGAAAACATTCAGTACTTC.

The genes are TRBV6-6 and TRBJ2-7; 13 bases align to TRBD2. V was clipped by 8 bases and J by 5 bases; unmatched bases: 12. The CDR3 totals 16 residues. CDR1 MNHNY and CDR2 SVGAGI come from the germline V gene (reference sequence). The CDR3 coding sequence is TGTGCCAGCGACCGGACTAGCGGGGGCCCCCCCCACGAGCAGTACTTC. This translates into CASDRTSGGPPHEQYF.

CDR3 protein: CASSRGVGDFYEQYF. DNA for the CDR3: TGTGCCAGTAGTAGGGGGGTTGGAGACTTCTACGAGCAGTACTTC. The V call is TRBV19, the J call TRBJ2-7; D is perhaps TRBD2 (6 bases). The V gene lost 4 bases and the J gene lost 3 bases, with 16 bases spanning the gap. CDR1 and CDR2 from the germline V gene are LNHDA and SQIVND (reference sequence). The CDR3 contains 15 residues.

This clone was detected a few times. The chain links TRBV19 to TRBJ1-6; no firm D call. Trimming shortened V by 9 bases and J by 7 bases, and 10 bases separated the two germline ends. This CDR3 contains 12 residues. Germline V gene data show CDR1 as LNHDA and CDR2 as SQIVND (reference sequence). The CDR3 DNA follows: TGTGCCAGCGGGAATCGGAATTCACCCCTCCACTTT. It translates to CASGNRNSPLHF.

This clone occurred once. The chain joins TRBV19 to TRBJ1-5; TRBD1 matches at 7 bases. CDR3 length equals 17 residues. Germline lookup yields CDR1 LNHDA and CDR2 SQIVND (reference sequence). The V and J ends lost 6 bases and 1 base, in that order; junction bases with no gene match: 12. The CDR3 DNA follows: TGTGCCAGTAGCCCCGGGGGCAGGGGGGTCAGCAATCAGCCCCAGCATTTT. Its protein product is CASSPGGRGVSNQPQHF. Variable domain in full (rest from reference TRBV19 and TRBJ1-5): DGGITQSPKYLFRKEGQNVTLSCEQNLNHDAMYWYRQDPGQGLRLIYYSQIVNDFQKGDIAEGYSVSREKKESFPLTVTSAQKNPTAFYLCASSPGGRGVSNQPQHFGDGTRLSIL.

This sequence joins TRBV5-1 and TRBJ1-6, with D unresolved. This CDR3 is built from 18 residues. Trimming removed 4 bases at V and 0 bases at J, with 17 bases between. CDR1 is SGHRS and CDR2 is YFSETQ in the germline V gene. The CDR3 loop reads CASSPQLRSSSYNSPLHF. Here the CDR3 DNA reads TGCGCCAGCAGCCCACAGCTCCGGTCAAGCTCCTATAATTCACCCCTCCACTTT.

This clone was observed a few times. The chain carries TRBV9 and TRBJ2-7, with 7 bases identical to TRBD1. The CDR3 runs to 16 residues. V dropped 1 base and J dropped 3; count of bases not matched to a gene: 10. CDR1 and CDR2 from the germline V gene are SGDLS and YYNGEE. CDR3 sequence (DNA): TGTGCCAGCAGCGTACGTAGGGACAGCTCGATCTACGAGCAGTACTTC. Amino acids: CASSVRRDSSIYEQYF.

This chain joins TRBV21-1 and TRBJ2-1; the table's TRBD2 call for D was not verified on the DNA. TRBV21-1 is designated a pseudogene. CDR3 size: 11 residues. Written as DNA, the CDR3 is TGTGCCAGCGGACTAGCGGCAGAGCAGTTCTTC. It is translated as CASGLAAEQFF.